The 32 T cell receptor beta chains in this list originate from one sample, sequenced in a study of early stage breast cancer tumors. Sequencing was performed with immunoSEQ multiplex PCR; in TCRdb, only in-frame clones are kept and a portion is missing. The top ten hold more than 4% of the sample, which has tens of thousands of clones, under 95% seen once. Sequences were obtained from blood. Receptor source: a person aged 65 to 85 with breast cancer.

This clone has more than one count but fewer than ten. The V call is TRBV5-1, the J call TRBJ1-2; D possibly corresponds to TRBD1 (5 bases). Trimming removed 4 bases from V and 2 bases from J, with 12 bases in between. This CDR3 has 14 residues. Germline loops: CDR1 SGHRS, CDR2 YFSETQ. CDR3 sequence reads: CASSPDTGNYGYTF. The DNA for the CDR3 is TGCGCCAGCAGCCCGGATACAGGAAACTATGGCTACACCTTC.

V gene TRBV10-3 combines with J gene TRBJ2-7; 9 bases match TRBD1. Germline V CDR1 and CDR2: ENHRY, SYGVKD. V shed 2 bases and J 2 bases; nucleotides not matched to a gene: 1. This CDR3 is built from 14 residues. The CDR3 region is CAISEGTGTYEQYF. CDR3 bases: TGTGCCATCAGTGAGGGGACAGGGACCTACGAGCAGTACTTC.

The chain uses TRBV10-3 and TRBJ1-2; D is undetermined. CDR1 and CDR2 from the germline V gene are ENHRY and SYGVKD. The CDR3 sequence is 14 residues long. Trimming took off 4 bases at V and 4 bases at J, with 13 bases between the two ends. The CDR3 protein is CAISAEGNAYGYTF. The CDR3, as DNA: TGTGCCATCAGTGCGGAGGGTAATGCCTATGGCTACACCTTC.

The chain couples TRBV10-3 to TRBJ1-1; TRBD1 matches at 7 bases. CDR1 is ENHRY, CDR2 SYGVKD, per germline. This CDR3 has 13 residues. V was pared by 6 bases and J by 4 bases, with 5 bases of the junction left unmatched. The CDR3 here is CAISRQGGTEAFF. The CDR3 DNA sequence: TGTGCCATCAGCAGACAGGGTGGCACTGAAGCTTTCTTT.

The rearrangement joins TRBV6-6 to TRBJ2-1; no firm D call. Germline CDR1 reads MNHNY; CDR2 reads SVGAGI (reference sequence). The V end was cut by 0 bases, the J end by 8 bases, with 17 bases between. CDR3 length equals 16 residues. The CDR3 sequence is CASSYSAKSESDEQFF. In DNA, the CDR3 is TGTGCCAGCAGTTACTCAGCGAAGAGTGAGTCTGATGAGCAGTTCTTC.

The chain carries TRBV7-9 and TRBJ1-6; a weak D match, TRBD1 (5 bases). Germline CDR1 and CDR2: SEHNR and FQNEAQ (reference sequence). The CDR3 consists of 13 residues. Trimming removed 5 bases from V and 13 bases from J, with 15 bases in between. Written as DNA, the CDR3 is TGTGCCAGCAGCCGCGGGGCCCCGGCTCCCCTCCACTTT. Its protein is CASSRGAPAPLHF.

The CDR3 sequence is CASSFGTGGVSYGYTF. CDR3 nucleotide sequence: TGTGCCAGCAGTTTCGGGACAGGGGGCGTAAGCTATGGCTACACCTTC. The chain links TRBV27 to TRBJ1-2; 12 positions match TRBD1. This CDR3 has 16 amino acids. Germline V CDR1 and CDR2: MNHEY, SMNVEV (reference sequence). With 3 bases clipped from V and 4 bases from J, the junction kept 6 bases outside the gene matches.

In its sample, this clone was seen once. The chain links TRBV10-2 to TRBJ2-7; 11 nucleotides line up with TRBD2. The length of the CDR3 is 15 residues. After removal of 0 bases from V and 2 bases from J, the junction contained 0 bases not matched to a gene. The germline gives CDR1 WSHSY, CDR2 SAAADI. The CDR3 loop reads CASSESGLAAYEQYF. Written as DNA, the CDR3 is TGCGCCAGCAGTGAGTCGGGACTAGCGGCCTACGAGCAGTACTTC.

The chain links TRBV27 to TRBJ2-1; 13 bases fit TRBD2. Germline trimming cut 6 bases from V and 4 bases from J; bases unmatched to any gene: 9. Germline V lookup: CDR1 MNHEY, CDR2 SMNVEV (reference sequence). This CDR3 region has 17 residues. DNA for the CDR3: TGTGCCAGCAGCAGGACTAGCGGGAGTTTATCGTACAATGAGCAGTTCTTC. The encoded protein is CASSRTSGSLSYNEQFF.

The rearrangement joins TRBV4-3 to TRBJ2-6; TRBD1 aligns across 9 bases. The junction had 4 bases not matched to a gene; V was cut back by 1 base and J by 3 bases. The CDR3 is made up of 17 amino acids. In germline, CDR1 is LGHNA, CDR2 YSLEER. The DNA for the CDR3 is TGCGCCAGCAGCCAAGGGACAGGGGTAGGTGGGGCCAACGTCCTGACTTTC. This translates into CASSQGTGVGGANVLTF.

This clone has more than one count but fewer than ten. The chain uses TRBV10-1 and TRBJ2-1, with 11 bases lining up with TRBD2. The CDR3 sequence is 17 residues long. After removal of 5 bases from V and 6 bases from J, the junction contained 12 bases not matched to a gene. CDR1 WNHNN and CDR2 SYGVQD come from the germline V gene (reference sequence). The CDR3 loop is CASSPYHGLAGGNEQFF. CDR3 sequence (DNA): TGCGCCAGCAGTCCATACCATGGACTAGCGGGTGGCAATGAGCAGTTCTTC.

The CDR3 region has the DNA TGTGCCAGCAGCTCGACCCAGGCAGGGGAGCTGTTTTTT. Its translation: CASSSTQAGELFF. The V gene is TRBV14, the J gene TRBJ2-2; D ambiguous. Trimming stripped 5 bases from V and 8 bases from J, with 12 bases between. CDR1 and CDR2 from the germline V gene are SGHDN and FVKESK. This CDR3 comprises 13 residues.

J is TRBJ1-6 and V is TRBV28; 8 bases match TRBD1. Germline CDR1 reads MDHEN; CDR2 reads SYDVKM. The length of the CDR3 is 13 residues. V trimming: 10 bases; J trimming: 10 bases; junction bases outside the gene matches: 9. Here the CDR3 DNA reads TGTGCCACCGCGACAGGGGATGGCTCACCCCTCCACTTT. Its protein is CATATGDGSPLHF.

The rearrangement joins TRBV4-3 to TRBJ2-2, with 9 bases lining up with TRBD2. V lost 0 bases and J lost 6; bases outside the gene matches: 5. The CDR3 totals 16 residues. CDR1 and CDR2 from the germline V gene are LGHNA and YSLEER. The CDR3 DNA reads TGCGCCAGCAGCCAAGATCTACTAGCGGGCGCCGGGGAGCTGTTTTTT. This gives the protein CASSQDLLAGAGELFF.

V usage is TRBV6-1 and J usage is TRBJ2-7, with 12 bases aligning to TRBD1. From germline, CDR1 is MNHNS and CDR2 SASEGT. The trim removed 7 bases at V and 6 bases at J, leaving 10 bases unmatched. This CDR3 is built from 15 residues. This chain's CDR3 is CASTGTGGREGEQYF. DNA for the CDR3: TGTGCCAGCACGGGGACAGGGGGCAGGGAAGGCGAGCAGTACTTC.

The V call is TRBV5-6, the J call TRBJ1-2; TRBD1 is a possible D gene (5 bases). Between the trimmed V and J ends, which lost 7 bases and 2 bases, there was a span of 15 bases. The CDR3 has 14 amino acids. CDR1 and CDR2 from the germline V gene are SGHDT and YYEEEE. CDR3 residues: CASRGGGRNYGYTF. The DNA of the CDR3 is TGTGCCAGCCGCGGGGGTGGGAGAAACTATGGCTACACCTTC.

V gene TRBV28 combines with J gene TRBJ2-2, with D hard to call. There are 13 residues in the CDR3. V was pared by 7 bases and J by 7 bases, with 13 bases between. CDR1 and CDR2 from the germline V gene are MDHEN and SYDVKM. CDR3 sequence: CASTRVRGGELFF. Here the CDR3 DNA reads TGTGCCAGCACACGGGTGCGAGGCGGGGAGCTGTTTTTT.

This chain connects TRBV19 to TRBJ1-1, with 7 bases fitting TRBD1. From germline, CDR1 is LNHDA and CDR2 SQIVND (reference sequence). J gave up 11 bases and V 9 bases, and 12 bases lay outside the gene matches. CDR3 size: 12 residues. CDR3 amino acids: CASTGQVEVAFF. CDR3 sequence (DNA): TGTGCCAGCACCGGACAGGTTGAAGTGGCTTTCTTT.

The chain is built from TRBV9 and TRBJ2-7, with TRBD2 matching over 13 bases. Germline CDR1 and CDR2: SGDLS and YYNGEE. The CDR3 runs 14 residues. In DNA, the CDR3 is TGTGCTGGAGGGGGACTAGCGGGGTCCTACGAGCAGTACTTC. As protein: CAGGGLAGSYEQYF.

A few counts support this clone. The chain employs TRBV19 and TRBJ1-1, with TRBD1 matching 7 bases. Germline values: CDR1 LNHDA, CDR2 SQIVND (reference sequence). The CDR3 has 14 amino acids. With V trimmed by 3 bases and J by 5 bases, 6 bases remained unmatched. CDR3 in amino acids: CASSINRGGTEAFF. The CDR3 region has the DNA TGTGCCAGTAGTATCAACAGGGGAGGAACTGAAGCTTTCTTT.

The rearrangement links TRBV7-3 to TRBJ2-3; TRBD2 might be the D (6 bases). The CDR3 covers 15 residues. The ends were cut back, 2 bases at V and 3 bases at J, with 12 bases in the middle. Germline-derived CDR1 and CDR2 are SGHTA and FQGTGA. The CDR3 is CASSLGGSKTDTQYF. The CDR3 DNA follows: TGTGCCAGCAGCTTAGGAGGGAGTAAGACAGATACGCAGTATTTT.

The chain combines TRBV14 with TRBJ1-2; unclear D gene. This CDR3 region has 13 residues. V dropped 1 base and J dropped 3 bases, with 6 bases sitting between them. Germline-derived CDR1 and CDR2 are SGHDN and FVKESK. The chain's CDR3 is CASSQGVDYGYTF. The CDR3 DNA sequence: TGTGCCAGCAGCCAAGGAGTTGACTATGGCTACACCTTC.

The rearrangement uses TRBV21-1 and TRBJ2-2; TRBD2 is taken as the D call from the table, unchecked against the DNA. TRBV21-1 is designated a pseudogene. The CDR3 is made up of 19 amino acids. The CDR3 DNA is TGTGCCAGCAGCAAATCGCGGCGGGAGGGCCCGGGGAACACCGGGGAGCTGTTTTTT. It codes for CASSKSRREGPGNTGELFF.

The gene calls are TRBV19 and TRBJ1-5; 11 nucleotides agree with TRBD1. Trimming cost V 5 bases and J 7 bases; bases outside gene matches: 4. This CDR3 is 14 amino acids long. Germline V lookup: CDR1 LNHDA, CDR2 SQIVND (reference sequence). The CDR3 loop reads CASSGQGARQPQHF. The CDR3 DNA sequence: TGTGCCAGTAGTGGACAGGGGGCACGGCAGCCCCAGCATTTT.

CDR3 bases: TGTGCCAGTAGTATCGTAGACTACTATGGCTACACCTTC. Translating it yields CASSIVDYYGYTF. The V call is TRBV19, the J call TRBJ1-2; no firm D call. V lost 3 bases and J 3 bases, leaving 8 bases between the germline ends. The CDR3 is made up of 13 amino acids. Germline lookup yields CDR1 LNHDA and CDR2 SQIVND (reference sequence).

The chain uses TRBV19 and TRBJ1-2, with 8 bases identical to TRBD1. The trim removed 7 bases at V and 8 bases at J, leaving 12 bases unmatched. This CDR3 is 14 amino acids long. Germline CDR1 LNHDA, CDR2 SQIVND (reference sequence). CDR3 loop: CASTRQGRDRGYTF. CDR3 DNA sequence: TGTGCCAGTACTCGACAGGGGCGTGATAGGGGCTACACCTTC.

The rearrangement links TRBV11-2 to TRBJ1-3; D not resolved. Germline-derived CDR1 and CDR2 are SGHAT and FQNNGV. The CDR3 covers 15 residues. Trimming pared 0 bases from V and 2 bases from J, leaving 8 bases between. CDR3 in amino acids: CASSLDPSPGNTIYF. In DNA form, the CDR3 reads TGTGCCAGCAGCTTAGATCCGTCCCCTGGAAACACCATATATTTT.

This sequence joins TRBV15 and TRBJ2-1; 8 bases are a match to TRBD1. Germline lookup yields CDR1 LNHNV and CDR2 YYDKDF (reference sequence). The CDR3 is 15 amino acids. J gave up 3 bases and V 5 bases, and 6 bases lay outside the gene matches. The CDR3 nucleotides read TGTGCCACCAGCTTTCGAACAGGGGGCTACAATGAGCAGTTCTTC. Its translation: CATSFRTGGYNEQFF.

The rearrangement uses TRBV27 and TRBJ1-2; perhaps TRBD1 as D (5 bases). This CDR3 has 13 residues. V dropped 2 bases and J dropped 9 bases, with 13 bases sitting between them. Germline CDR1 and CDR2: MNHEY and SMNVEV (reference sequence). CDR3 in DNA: TGTGCCAGCAGTTTAACTCAGGGAAGGAGCTACACCTTC. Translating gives CASSLTQGRSYTF.

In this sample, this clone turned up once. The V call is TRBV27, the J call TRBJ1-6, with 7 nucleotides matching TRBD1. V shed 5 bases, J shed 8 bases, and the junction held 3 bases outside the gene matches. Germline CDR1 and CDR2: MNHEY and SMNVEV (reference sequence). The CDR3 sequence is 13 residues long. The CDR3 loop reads CASSNTGDSPLHF. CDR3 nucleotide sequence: TGTGCCAGCAGTAACACAGGGGATTCACCCCTCCACTTT.

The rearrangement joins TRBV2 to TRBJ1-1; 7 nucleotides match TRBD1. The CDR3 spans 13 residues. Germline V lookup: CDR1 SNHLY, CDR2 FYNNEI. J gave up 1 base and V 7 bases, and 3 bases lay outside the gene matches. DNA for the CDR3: TGTGCCAGCATGGGGACAGAGAACACTGAAGCTTTCTTT. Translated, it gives CASMGTENTEAFF.

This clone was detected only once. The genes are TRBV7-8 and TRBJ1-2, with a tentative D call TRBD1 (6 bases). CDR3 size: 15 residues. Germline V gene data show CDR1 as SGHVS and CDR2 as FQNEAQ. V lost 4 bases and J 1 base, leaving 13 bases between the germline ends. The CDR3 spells CASSSETGLNYGYTF. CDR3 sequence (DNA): TGTGCCAGCAGCTCAGAGACAGGTCTTAACTATGGCTACACCTTC.